What follows are 31 T cell receptor beta chains derived from one specimen sequenced in a study of blood T cell repertoires in COVID-19. Some clones are missing from TCRdb's copy, which holds only in-frame ones; the method was immunoSEQ multiplex PCR. This repertoire shows some 120,000 clones, roughly 85% found once; its top ten account for 25% to 30%. Sequenced sample: peripheral blood. The receptors shown here come from a woman older than 75 with acute or convalescent COVID-19.

The chain is built from TRBV9 and TRBJ2-3; tentatively, D is TRBD2 (6 bases). The CDR3 is 15 amino acids. Trimming took off 0 bases at V and 4 bases at J, with 12 bases between the two ends. Germline V gene sequence: CDR1 SGDLS, CDR2 YYNGEE. This CDR3 reads CASSVGAGRPDTQYF. The CDR3, as DNA: TGTGCCAGCAGCGTAGGAGCAGGGAGGCCAGATACGCAGTATTTT.

In its sample, this clone was seen once. The chain uses TRBV6-5 and TRBJ1-1; D is possibly TRBD1 (6 bases). The CDR3 covers 13 residues. Germline V CDR1 and CDR2: MNHEY, SVGAGI. V was pared by 8 bases and J by 5 bases, with 15 bases between. The CDR3 coding sequence is TGTGCCAGCGTTACCCCAGGGGATACTGAAGCTTTCTTT. It encodes CASVTPGDTEAFF.

This sequence joins TRBV6-5 and TRBJ2-7; D might be TRBD2 (5 bases). Per the germline V gene, CDR1 is MNHEY and CDR2 is SVGAGI. The germline V and J ends were trimmed by 0 bases and 2 bases, with 11 bases remaining between them. The CDR3 runs 15 residues. For the CDR3, the DNA is TGTGCCAGCAGTTACTCGGAGGCCTTTCCCTACGAGCAGTACTTC. The encoded protein is CASSYSEAFPYEQYF.

The chain has TRBV5-1 and TRBJ2-5; the D gene is possibly TRBD2 (6 bases). Germline V gene sequence: CDR1 SGHRS, CDR2 YFSETQ. V lost 4 bases, J lost 0 bases, and 19 bases lay in between. The CDR3 contains 17 residues. The CDR3 sequence: CASSRIATGVNQETQYF. The DNA for the CDR3 is TGCGCCAGCAGCCGTATTGCGACGGGGGTTAACCAAGAGACCCAGTACTTC.

J is TRBJ1-1 and V is TRBV3-1 (or the pseudogene TRBV3-2); 7 bases are shared with TRBD1. The germline gives CDR1 LGHDT, CDR2 YNNKEL (reference sequence). This CDR3 comprises 13 residues. J gave up 4 bases and V 4 bases, and 3 bases lay outside the gene matches. The CDR3, as DNA: TGTGCCAGCAGCCCGACAGGGTCCACTGAAGCTTTCTTT. This encodes CASSPTGSTEAFF.

The chain uses TRBV7-2 and TRBJ1-2; D may be TRBD1 (6 bases). Germline-derived CDR1 and CDR2 are SGHTA and FQGNSA. There are 13 residues in the CDR3. Trimming stripped 7 bases from V and 4 bases from J, with 13 bases between. The CDR3 is CASTLDRLYGYTF. CDR3 nucleotide sequence: TGTGCCAGCACCCTAGACAGGCTCTATGGCTACACCTTC.

The rearrangement links TRBV4-1 to TRBJ1-1; a weak D match, TRBD1 (6 bases). In germline, CDR1 is MGHRA, CDR2 YSYEKL. The ends were cut back, 2 bases at V and 3 bases at J, with 25 bases in the middle. This CDR3 spans 19 amino acids. The CDR3 nucleotides read TGCGCCAGCAGCCAATCCACAGTGGGGATGGGGGGGCGCCACACTGAAGCTTTCTTT. This translates into CASSQSTVGMGGRHTEAFF.

This chain connects TRBV7-6 to TRBJ2-1, with D possibly being TRBD1 (6 bases). Trimming took off 6 bases at V and 0 bases at J, with 12 bases between the two ends. The length of the CDR3 is 15 residues. CDR1 SGHVS and CDR2 FNYEAQ come from the germline V gene. The CDR3 DNA follows: TGTGCCAGCAGTCGGACAGAGAGCTCCTACAATGAGCAGTTCTTC. Its protein is CASSRTESSYNEQFF.

The chain employs TRBV18 and TRBJ1-5; D call uncertain. V was clipped by 2 bases and J by 7 bases, with 6 bases between them. Germline V gene lookup returns CDR1 KGHSH and CDR2 LQKENI. This CDR3 is 12 amino acids long. The CDR3 bases are TGTGCCAGCTCACCAGGCGGACAGCCCCAGCATTTT. Encoded protein: CASSPGGQPQHF. Full variable domain (rest looked up from reference TRBV18 and TRBJ1-5): NAGVMQNPRHLVRRRGQEARLRCSPMKGHSHVYWYRQLPEEGLKFMVYLQKENIIDESGMPKERFSAEFPKEGPSILRIQQVVRGDSAAYFCASSPGGQPQHFGDGTRLSIL.

V gene TRBV6-2 or TRBV6-3 combines with J gene TRBJ1-1, with 9 bases that match TRBD1. The CDR3 covers 13 residues. V lost 4 bases, J lost 4 bases, and 1 base stayed unmatched. Per the germline V gene, CDR1 is MNHEY and CDR2 is SVGEGT. The CDR3: CASSWDRATEAFF. In nucleotides, the CDR3 is TGTGCCAGCAGTTGGGACAGGGCCACTGAAGCTTTCTTT.

The chain links TRBV28 to TRBJ1-2; D is undetermined. The CDR3 sequence is 12 residues long. From germline, CDR1 is MDHEN and CDR2 SYDVKM. Deletions cut 6 bases from V and 8 bases from J, with 13 bases between. CDR3 sequence: CASSPRLRGYTF. For the CDR3, the DNA is TGTGCCAGCAGCCCTCGGCTGAGGGGCTACACCTTC.

The V call is TRBV18, the J call TRBJ1-6; D unclear. Trimming removed 3 bases at V and 9 bases at J, with 21 bases between. This CDR3 comprises 17 residues. Germline loops: CDR1 KGHSH, CDR2 LQKENI. CDR3 region: CASSPRPGPVRSSPLHF. The CDR3 DNA reads TGTGCCAGCTCACCCAGGCCTGGGCCGGTAAGGTCTTCACCCCTCCACTTT.

The V call is TRBV28, the J call TRBJ1-5; 7 positions agree with TRBD1. From germline, CDR1 is MDHEN and CDR2 SYDVKM. With 2 bases clipped from V and 11 bases from J, the junction kept 9 bases outside the gene matches. This CDR3 region has 14 residues. The CDR3 here is CASSLIGTQGSQHF. CDR3 DNA: TGTGCCAGCAGTTTAATAGGGACACAGGGGTCCCAGCATTTT.

V gene TRBV5-1 combines with J gene TRBJ2-7; 7 nucleotides match TRBD1. CDR3 length: 13 residues. Looked up from germline, CDR1 is SGHRS and CDR2 is YFSETQ. The J segment lost 6 bases and the V segment lost 4 bases, leaving 7 bases of the junction unmatched. The CDR3 DNA reads TGCGCCAGCAGCCTGACAGGGCGTAGCGAGCAGTACGTC. It yields the protein CASSLTGRSEQYV.

The chain recombines TRBV7-6 with TRBJ2-7, with 7 bases fitting TRBD1. Germline values: CDR1 SGHVS, CDR2 FNYEAQ. There are 15 residues in the CDR3. With 1 base clipped from V and 1 base from J, the junction kept 4 bases outside the gene matches. The DNA of the CDR3 is TGTGCCAGCAGCTTAGGTCGGGACAGTTCCTACGAGCAGTACTTC. This encodes CASSLGRDSSYEQYF. Full variable domain (rest looked up from reference TRBV7-6 and TRBJ2-7): GAGVSQSPRYKVTKRGQDVALRCDPISGHVSLYWYRQALGQGPEFLTYFNYEAQQDKSGLPNDRFSAERPEGSISTLTIQRTEQRDSAMYRCASSLGRDSSYEQYFGPGTRLTVT.

The gene calls are TRBV28 and TRBJ1-2; D call uncertain. The CDR3 runs 18 residues. CDR1 and CDR2 (germline): MDHEN, SYDVKM. V dropped 5 bases and J dropped 0 bases, with 22 bases sitting between them. CDR3 sequence: CASSPLWLTAEANYGYTF. The DNA for the CDR3 is TGTGCCAGCAGTCCCCTGTGGCTCACCGCGGAAGCTAACTATGGCTACACCTTC.

This chain joins TRBV5-1 and TRBJ2-1; no firm D call. CDR3 size: 12 residues. The V and J ends lost 0 bases and 9 bases respectively, with 7 bases between them. Germline V gene lookup returns CDR1 SGHRS and CDR2 YFSETQ. CDR3 residues: CASSLDAAEQFF. The CDR3 DNA sequence: TGCGCCAGCAGCTTGGATGCGGCTGAGCAGTTCTTC.

The rearrangement uses TRBV2 and TRBJ1-2, with D uncertain. Germline values: CDR1 SNHLY, CDR2 FYNNEI. Trimming cost V 7 bases and J 5 bases, with 11 bases left between them. This CDR3 spans 12 amino acids. The CDR3 nucleotides are TGTGCCAGCACGGAGGATTGGTATGGCTACACCTTC. Translation gives CASTEDWYGYTF.

The chain couples TRBV9 to TRBJ1-1; 7 bases map to TRBD1. Germline loops: CDR1 SGDLS, CDR2 YYNGEE. This CDR3 has 19 amino acids. The V gene end was trimmed by 3 bases and the J gene end by 0 bases; junction bases not matched to a gene: 17. The CDR3 DNA follows: TGTGCCAGCAGCGGTCTTTCTAACAGGGGCCAGGGGGTGAACACTGAAGCTTTCTTT. This encodes CASSGLSNRGQGVNTEAFF. The variable domain in full, completed from reference TRBV9 and TRBJ1-1, reads DSGVTQTPKHLITATGQRVTLRCSPRSGDLSVYWYQQSLDQGLQFLIQYYNGEERAKGNILERFSAQQFPDLHSELNLSSLELGDSALYFCASSGLSNRGQGVNTEAFFGQGTRLTVV.

This clone has just one count. V usage is TRBV7-8 and J usage is TRBJ1-6; 7 bases are a match to TRBD1. With 5 bases clipped from V and 1 base from J, the junction kept 11 bases outside the gene matches. The CDR3 covers 18 residues. Germline V gene sequence: CDR1 SGHVS, CDR2 FQNEAQ. The CDR3 is CASSHRELQGSYNSPLHF. In DNA form, the CDR3 reads TGTGCCAGCAGCCACCGCGAATTACAGGGGTCCTATAATTCACCCCTCCACTTT.

The chain has TRBV7-2 and TRBJ1-6; tentatively, D is TRBD1 (6 bases). CDR1 and CDR2 (germline): SGHTA, FQGNSA. The CDR3 is 15 residues long. V lost 0 bases and J 7 bases, leaving 10 bases between the germline ends. DNA of the CDR3: TGTGCCAGCAGCTTAGCGGGGACACAGAATTCACCCCTCCACTTT. It translates to CASSLAGTQNSPLHF. The full variable domain, completed using reference TRBV7-2 and TRBJ1-6, is GAGVSQSPSNKVTEKGKDVELRCDPISGHTALYWYRQSLGQGLEFLIYFQGNSAPDKSGLPSDRFSAERTGGSVSTLTIQRTQQEDSAVYLCASSLAGTQNSPLHFGNGTRLTVT.

The table lists this clone with a count of one. The CDR3 loop is CASSPQGFLKGEQFF. The CDR3, as DNA: TGTGCCAGCAGCCCCCAGGGGTTCCTGAAGGGCGAGCAGTTCTTC. This chain links TRBV28 with TRBJ2-1, with D perhaps TRBD1 (6 bases). Looked up from germline, CDR1 is MDHEN and CDR2 is SYDVKM. This CDR3 contains 15 residues. Trimming took 6 bases from V and 10 from J, leaving 22 bases between them.

The chain joins TRBV3-1 (or the pseudogene TRBV3-2) to TRBJ1-4; TRBD1 matches 7 bases. Germline loops: CDR1 LGHDT, CDR2 YNNKEL (reference sequence). CDR3 length equals 15 residues. Trimming took 6 bases from V and 2 from J; bases not matched to a gene: 6. The chain's CDR3 is CASSRQGSTNEKLFF. The CDR3 bases are TGTGCCAGCAGTCGACAGGGTAGCACTAATGAAAAACTGTTTTTT.

V usage is TRBV5-1 and J usage is TRBJ1-1; perhaps TRBD1 as D (6 bases). This CDR3 comprises 16 residues. Trimming took 4 bases from V and 0 from J, leaving 16 bases between them. In germline, CDR1 is SGHRS, CDR2 YFSETQ. The CDR3 bases are TGCGCCAGCAGCACCGACAGGCCCTTCATGAACACTGAAGCTTTCTTT. Translating gives CASSTDRPFMNTEAFF. The entire variable domain, with the rest obtained from reference TRBV5-1 and TRBJ1-1, is as follows: KAGVTQTPRYLIKTRGQQVTLSCSPISGHRSVSWYQQTPGQGLQFLFEYFSETQRNKGNFPGRFSGRQFSNSRSEMNVSTLELGDSALYLCASSTDRPFMNTEAFFGQGTRLTVV.

V is TRBV4-1 and J is TRBJ1-2; the D is unclear. In germline, CDR1 is MGHRA, CDR2 YSYEKL. The CDR3 loop spans 15 amino acids. The germline V and J ends were trimmed by 5 bases and 0 bases, with 13 bases remaining between them. For the CDR3, the DNA is TGCGCCAGCAGCGGTACAGTACTAGCTAACTATGGCTACACCTTC. This sequence encodes CASSGTVLANYGYTF.

The V gene is TRBV6-2 or TRBV6-3, the J gene TRBJ2-7; D is uncertain. Per germline, CDR1 MNHEY and CDR2 SVGEGT. The CDR3 length is 12 residues. V was pared by 3 bases and J by 2 bases, with 5 bases between. The CDR3 DNA reads TGTGCCAGCAGTTATACAACCTACGAGCAGTACTTC. This codes for CASSYTTYEQYF.

Notes on this clone: Other DNA sequences of this sample code for an identical CDR3. V is TRBV7-2 and J is TRBJ1-1; possibly TRBD1 for D (6 bases). Germline V gives CDR1 SGHTA, CDR2 FQGNSA. V lost 3 bases to trimming and J lost 1 base, with 6 bases between them. This CDR3 comprises 13 residues. The CDR3 here is CASSLDRNTEAFF. CDR3 coding DNA: TGTGCCAGCAGCTTGGACAGGAACACTGAAGCTTTCTTT.

V usage is TRBV6-5 and J usage is TRBJ2-3; TRBD1 is a possible D gene (6 bases). Germline values: CDR1 MNHEY, CDR2 SVGAGI. The CDR3 runs 12 residues. Trimming removed 7 bases at V and 4 bases at J, with 9 bases between. The CDR3 region is CASIGQSDTQYF. DNA for the CDR3: TGTGCCAGCATCGGACAGTCAGATACGCAGTATTTT.

The chain recombines TRBV19 with TRBJ2-5; 7 bases fit TRBD1. CDR1 is LNHDA, CDR2 SQIVND, per germline (reference sequence). CDR3 size: 15 residues. Trimming cost V 5 bases and J 4 bases; bases outside gene matches: 10. The CDR3 DNA sequence: TGTGCCAGTAGTTCCGGGACAGTCGTTGGAGAGACCCAGTACTTC. Translated: CASSSGTVVGETQYF.

The rearrangement joins TRBV3-1 (or the pseudogene TRBV3-2) to TRBJ2-4; D gene unclear. Trimming cost V 4 bases and J 0 bases, with 13 bases left between them. Germline loops: CDR1 LGHDT, CDR2 YNNKEL (reference sequence). CDR3 size: 16 residues. The CDR3 here is CASSLNGLLAKNIQYF. The CDR3, as DNA: TGTGCCAGCAGCCTCAATGGCCTCTTAGCCAAAAACATTCAGTACTTC.

This chain joins TRBV4-1 and TRBJ1-6; D is uncertain. CDR3 length: 18 amino acids. Looked up from germline, CDR1 is MGHRA and CDR2 is YSYEKL. Trimming took off 4 bases at V and 12 bases at J, with 28 bases between the two ends. The CDR3 is CASSRANPRTGFLGPLHF. CDR3 sequence (DNA): TGCGCCAGCAGCCGAGCAAATCCAAGGACGGGGTTTCTGGGACCCCTCCACTTT.